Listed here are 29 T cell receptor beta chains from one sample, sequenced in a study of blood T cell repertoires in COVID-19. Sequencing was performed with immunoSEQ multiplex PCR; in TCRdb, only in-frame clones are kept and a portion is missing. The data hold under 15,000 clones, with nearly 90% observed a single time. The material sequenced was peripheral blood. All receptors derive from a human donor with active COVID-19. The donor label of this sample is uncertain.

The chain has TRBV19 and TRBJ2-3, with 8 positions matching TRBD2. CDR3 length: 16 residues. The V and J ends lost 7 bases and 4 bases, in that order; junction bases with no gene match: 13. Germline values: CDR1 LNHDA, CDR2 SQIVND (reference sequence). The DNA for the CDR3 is TGTGCCAGTACCCGCGGAGGCGGGGGGTGCCCAGATACGCAGTATTTT. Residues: CASTRGGGGCPDTQYF.

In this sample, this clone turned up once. The CDR3: CASRRGQAFTWTEAFF. The CDR3 DNA is TGTGCCAGCCGCCGGGGACAGGCCTTTACGTGGACTGAAGCTTTCTTT. The chain is built from TRBV6-6 and TRBJ1-1; 8 bases match TRBD1. V lost 8 bases and J lost 5; bases outside the gene matches: 16. Germline CDR1 is MNHNY and CDR2 is SVGAGI (reference sequence). The CDR3 spans 16 residues.

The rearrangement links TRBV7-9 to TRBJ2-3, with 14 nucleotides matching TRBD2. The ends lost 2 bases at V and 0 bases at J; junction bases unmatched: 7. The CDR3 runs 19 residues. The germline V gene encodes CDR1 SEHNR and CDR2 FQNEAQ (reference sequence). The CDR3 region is CASSLIIRTSGGSTDTQYF. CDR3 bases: TGTGCCAGCAGCTTAATTATACGGACTAGCGGGGGGAGCACAGATACGCAGTATTTT.

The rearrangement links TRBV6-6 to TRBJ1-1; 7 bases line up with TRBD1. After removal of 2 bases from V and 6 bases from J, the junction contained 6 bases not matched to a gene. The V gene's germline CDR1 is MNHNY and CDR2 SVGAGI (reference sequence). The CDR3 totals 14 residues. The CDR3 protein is CASSYPEGAAEAFF. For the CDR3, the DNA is TGTGCCAGCAGTTACCCGGAGGGGGCCGCTGAAGCTTTCTTT.

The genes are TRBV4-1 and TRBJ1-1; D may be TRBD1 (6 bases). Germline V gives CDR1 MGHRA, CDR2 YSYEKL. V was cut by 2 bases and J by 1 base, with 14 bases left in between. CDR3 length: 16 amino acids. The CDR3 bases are TGCGCCAGCAGCCAACAACCGGGGGGGCCGAACACTGAAGCTTTCTTT. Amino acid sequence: CASSQQPGGPNTEAFF.

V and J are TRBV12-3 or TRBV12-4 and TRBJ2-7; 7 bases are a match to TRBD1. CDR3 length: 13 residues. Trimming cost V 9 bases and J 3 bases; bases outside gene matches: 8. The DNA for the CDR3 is TGTGCCAGTAGGGACAGTTCCTACTACGAGCAGTACTTC. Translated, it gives CASRDSSYYEQYF.

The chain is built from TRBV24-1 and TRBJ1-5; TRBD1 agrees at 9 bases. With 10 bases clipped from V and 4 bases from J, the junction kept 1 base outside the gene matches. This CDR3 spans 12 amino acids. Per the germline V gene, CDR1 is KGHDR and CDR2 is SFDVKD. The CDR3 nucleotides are TGTGCCACACAGGGGGCGAATCAGCCCCAGCATTTT. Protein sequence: CATQGANQPQHF.

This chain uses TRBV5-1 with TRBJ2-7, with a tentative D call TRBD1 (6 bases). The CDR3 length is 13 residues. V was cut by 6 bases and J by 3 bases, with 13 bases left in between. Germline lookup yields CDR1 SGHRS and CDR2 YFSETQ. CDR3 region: CASKPGTSYEQYF. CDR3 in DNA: TGCGCCAGCAAACCCGGGACAAGCTACGAGCAGTACTTC.

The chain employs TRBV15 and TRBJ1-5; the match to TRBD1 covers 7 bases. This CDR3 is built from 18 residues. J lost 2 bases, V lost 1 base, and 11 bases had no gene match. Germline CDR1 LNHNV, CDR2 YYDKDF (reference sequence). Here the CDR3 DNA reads TGTGCCACCAGCAGAGGCAGTAATACAGGGGTAGGCAATCAGCCCCAGCATTTT. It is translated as CATSRGSNTGVGNQPQHF.

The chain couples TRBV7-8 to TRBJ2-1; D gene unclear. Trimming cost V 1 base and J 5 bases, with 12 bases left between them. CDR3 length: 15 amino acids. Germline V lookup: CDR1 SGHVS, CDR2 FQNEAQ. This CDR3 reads CASSLDSFRNNEQFF. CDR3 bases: TGTGCCAGCAGCTTAGATAGTTTCAGGAACAATGAGCAGTTCTTC.

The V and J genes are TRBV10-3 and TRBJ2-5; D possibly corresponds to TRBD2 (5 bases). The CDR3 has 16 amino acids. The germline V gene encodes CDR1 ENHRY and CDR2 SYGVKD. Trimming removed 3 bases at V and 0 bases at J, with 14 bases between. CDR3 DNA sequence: TGTGCCATCAGTGAATCGAGGGCAAAGTACCAAGAGACCCAGTACTTC. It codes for CAISESRAKYQETQYF.

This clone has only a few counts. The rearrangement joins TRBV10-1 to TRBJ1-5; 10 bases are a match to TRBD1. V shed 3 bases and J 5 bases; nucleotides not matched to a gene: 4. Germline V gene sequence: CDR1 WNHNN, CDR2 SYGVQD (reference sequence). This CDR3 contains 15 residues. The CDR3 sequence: CASSDRGQGDQPQHF. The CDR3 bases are TGCGCCAGCAGTGACCGTGGACAGGGGGATCAGCCCCAGCATTTT.

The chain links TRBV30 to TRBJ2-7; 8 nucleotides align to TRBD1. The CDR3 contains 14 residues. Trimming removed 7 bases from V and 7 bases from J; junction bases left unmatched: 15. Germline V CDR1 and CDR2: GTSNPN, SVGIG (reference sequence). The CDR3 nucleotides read TGTGCCTACCGATTGGACAGGGCCAGAGGAGAGCAGTACTTC. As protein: CAYRLDRARGEQYF.

The CDR3 DNA follows: TGTGCCAGCAGTTACTCGACCGGGGGGAACAATGAGCAGTTCTTC. Translation gives CASSYSTGGNNEQFF. This chain links TRBV6-5 with TRBJ2-1, with 7 bases aligning to TRBD2. With 0 bases clipped from V and 5 bases from J, the junction kept 4 bases outside the gene matches. Germline values: CDR1 MNHEY, CDR2 SVGAGI. CDR3 length: 15 amino acids.

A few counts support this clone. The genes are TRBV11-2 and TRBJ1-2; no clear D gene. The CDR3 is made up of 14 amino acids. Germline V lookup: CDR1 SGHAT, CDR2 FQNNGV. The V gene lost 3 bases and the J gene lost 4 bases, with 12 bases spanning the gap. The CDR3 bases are TGTGCCAGCAGCTTTACTCGCGAGGGCTATGGCTACACCTTC. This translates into CASSFTREGYGYTF.

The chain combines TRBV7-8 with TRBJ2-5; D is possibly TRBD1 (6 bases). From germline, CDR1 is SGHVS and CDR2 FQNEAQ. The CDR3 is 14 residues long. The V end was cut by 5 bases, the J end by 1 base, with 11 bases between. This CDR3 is CASSQGTLQETQYF. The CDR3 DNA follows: TGTGCCAGCAGCCAAGGGACACTCCAAGAGACCCAGTACTTC.

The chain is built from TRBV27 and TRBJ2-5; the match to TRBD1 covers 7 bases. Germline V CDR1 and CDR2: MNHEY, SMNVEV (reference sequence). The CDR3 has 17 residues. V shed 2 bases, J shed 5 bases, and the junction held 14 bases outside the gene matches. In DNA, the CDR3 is TGTGCCAGCAGTTTACGCCCGGAGAGGGGGCGCAGGGAGACCCAGTACTTC. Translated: CASSLRPERGRRETQYF.

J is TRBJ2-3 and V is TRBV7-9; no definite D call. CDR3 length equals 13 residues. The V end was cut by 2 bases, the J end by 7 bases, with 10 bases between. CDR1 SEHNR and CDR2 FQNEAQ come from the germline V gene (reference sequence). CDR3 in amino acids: CASSLNQANTQYF. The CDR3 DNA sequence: TGTGCCAGCAGCTTAAACCAGGCCAATACGCAGTATTTT.

The CDR3 DNA reads as TGCAGTGCTATTATGTCCTACGAGCAGTACTTC. The encoded protein is CSAIMSYEQYF. The V gene is TRBV20-1, the J gene TRBJ2-7; no clear D gene. This CDR3 spans 11 amino acids. Trimming took off 4 bases at V and 1 base at J, with 5 bases between the two ends. Germline assignment: CDR1 DFQATT and CDR2 SNEGSKA (reference sequence).

The CDR3 DNA reads as TGTGCCAGCAGTTACTCGATAGGGAGCTCCTACAATGAGCAGTTCTTC. Residues: CASSYSIGSSYNEQFF. V gene TRBV6-5 combines with J gene TRBJ2-1, with D possibly TRBD2 on 5 matching bases. The germline V gene encodes CDR1 MNHEY and CDR2 SVGAGI. The ends were cut back, 0 bases at V and 0 bases at J, with 9 bases in the middle. The CDR3 has 16 amino acids.

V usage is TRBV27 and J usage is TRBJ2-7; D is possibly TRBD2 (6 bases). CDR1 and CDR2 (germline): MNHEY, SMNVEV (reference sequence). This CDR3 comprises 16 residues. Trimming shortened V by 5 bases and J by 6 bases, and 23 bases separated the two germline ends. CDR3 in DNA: TGTGCCAGCAGTCCCCCTTCTAGGCGGGATTTTTCCGAGCAGTACTTC. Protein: CASSPPSRRDFSEQYF.

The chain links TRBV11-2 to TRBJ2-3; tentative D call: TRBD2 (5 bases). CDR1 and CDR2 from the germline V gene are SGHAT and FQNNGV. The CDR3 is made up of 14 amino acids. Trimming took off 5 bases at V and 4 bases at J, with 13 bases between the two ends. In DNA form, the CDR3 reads TGTGCCAGCAGCGCAACCACGAGGGCAGATACGCAGTATTTT. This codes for CASSATTRADTQYF.

The CDR3, as DNA: TGTGCCAGCAGTTACGTCCCCTCTACAGATACGCAGTATTTT. Translating gives CASSYVPSTDTQYF. V gene TRBV6-5 combines with J gene TRBJ2-3; D ambiguous. The germline V gene has CDR1 MNHEY and CDR2 SVGAGI. The CDR3 is 14 residues long. The V end lost 2 bases, the J end lost 3 bases, and 9 bases lay between the germline ends.

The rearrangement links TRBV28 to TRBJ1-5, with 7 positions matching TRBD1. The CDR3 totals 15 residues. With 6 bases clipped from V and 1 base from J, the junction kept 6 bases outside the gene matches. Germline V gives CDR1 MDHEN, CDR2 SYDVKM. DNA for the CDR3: TGTGCCAGCAGCAAACAGGGGAGGAGCAATCAGCCCCAGCATTTT. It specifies CASSKQGRSNQPQHF.

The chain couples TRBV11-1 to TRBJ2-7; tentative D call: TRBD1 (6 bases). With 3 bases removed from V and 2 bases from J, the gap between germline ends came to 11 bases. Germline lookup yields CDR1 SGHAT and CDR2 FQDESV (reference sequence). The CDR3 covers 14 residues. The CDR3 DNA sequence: TGTGCCAGCAGCTTTTCCCCAGGGGCCTACGAGCAGTACTTC. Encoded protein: CASSFSPGAYEQYF.

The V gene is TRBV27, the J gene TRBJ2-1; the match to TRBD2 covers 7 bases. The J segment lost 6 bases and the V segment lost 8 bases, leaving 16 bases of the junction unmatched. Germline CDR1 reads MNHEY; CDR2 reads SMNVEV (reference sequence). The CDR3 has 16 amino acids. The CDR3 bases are TGTGCCAGCGCCCACCTAACAGAAGCGGGAATCAATGAGCAGTTCTTC. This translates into CASAHLTEAGINEQFF.

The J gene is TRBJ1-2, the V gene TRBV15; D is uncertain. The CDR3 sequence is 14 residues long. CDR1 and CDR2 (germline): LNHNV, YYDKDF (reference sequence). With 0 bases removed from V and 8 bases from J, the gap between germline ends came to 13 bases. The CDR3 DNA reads TGTGCCACCAGCAGAGATCCCGGCGGAGGAGGCTACACCTTC. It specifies CATSRDPGGGGYTF. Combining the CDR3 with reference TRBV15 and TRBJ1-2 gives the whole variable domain DAMVIQNPRYQVTQFGKPVTLSCSQTLNHNVMYWYQQKSSQAPKLLFHYYDKDFNNEADTPDNFQSRRPNTSFCFLDIRSPGLGDTAMYLCATSRDPGGGGYTFGSGTRLTVV.

Written as DNA, the CDR3 is TGTGCCAGCAGCTTCCCAGCGGGGAACAATGAGCAGTTCTTC. Its protein is CASSFPAGNNEQFF. V usage is TRBV7-9 and J usage is TRBJ2-1; 7 positions agree with TRBD2. The CDR3 is made up of 14 amino acids. V was pared by 3 bases and J by 5 bases, with 4 bases of the junction left unmatched. Germline V gene sequence: CDR1 SEHNR, CDR2 FQNEAQ (reference sequence).

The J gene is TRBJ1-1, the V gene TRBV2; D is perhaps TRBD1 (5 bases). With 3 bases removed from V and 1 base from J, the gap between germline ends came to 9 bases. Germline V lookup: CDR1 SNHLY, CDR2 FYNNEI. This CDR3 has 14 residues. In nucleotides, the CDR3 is TGTGCCAGCAGTGAGGGGCAGGGGAACACTGAAGCTTTCTTT. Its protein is CASSEGQGNTEAFF. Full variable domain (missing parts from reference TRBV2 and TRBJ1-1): EPEVTQTPSHQVTQMGQEVILRCVPISNHLYFYWYRQILGQKVEFLVSFYNNEISEKSEIFDDQFSVERPDGSNFTLKIRSTKLEDSAMYFCASSEGQGNTEAFFGQGTRLTVV.